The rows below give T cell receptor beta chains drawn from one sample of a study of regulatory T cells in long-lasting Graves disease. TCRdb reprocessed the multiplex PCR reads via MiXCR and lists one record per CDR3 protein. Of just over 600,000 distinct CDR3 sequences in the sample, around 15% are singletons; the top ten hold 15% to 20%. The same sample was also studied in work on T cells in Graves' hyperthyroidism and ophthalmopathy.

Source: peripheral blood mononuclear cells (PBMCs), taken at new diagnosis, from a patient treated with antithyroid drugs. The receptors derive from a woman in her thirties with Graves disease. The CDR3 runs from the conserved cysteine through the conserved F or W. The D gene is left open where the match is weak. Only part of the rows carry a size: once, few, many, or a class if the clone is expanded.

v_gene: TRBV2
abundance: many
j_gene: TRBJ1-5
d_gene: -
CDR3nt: TGTGCCAGTGATAAGGGGTATAGCAATCAGCCCCAGCATTTT
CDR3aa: CASDKGYSNQPQHF

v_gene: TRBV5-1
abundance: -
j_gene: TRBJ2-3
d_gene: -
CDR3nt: TGCGCCAGCAGCTTGGCAGGGTATGACACAGATACGCAGTATTTT
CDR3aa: CASSLAGYDTDTQYF

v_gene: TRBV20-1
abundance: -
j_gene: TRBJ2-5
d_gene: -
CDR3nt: TGCAGTGCTAAGCAAGTCAGCGGACAAGAGACCCAGTACTTC
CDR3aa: CSAKQVSGQETQYF

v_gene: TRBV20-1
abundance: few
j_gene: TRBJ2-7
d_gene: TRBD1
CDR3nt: TGCAGTGCTAGAGATGTGTTAGGGGACAGGGGCTACGAGCAGTACTTC
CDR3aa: CSARDVLGDRGYEQYF

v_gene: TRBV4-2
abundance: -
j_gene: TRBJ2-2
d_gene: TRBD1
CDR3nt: TGTGCCAGCAGCCAAAAGGGACAGGTTAACACCGGGGAGCTGTTTTTT
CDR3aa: CASSQKGQVNTGELFF

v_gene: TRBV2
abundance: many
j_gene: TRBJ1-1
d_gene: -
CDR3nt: TGTGCCAGCAGTGAAGGGACAGCCCTCCGGACTGAAGCTTTCTTT
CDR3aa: CASSEGTALRTEAFF

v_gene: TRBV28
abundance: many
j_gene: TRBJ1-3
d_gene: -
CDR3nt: TGTGCCAGCAGTTATCCCGGAAACACCATATATTTT
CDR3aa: CASSYPGNTIYF

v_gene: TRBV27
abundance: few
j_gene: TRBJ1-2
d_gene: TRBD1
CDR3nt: TGTGCCAGCAGTTCTGGACCCCAGGGGGTCTATGGCTACACCTTC
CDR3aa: CASSSGPQGVYGYTF

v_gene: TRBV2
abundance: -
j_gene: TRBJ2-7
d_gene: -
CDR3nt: TGTGCCAGCAGACTGGACAGCTACGGGCAGTACTTC
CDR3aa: CASRLDSYGQYF

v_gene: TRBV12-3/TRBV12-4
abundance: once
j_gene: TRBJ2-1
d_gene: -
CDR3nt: TGTGCCAGCAGTTTTATAGGGAATGGGCAGTTCTTC
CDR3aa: CASSFIGNGQFF

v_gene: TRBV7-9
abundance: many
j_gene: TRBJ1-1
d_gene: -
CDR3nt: TGTGCCAGCAGCTTAGCGCTAAGCACTGAAGCTTTCTTT
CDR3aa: CASSLALSTEAFF

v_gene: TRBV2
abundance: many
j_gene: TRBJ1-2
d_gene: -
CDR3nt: TGTGCCAGCAGTGATGCAGGGAGGGGAGGCTACACCTTC
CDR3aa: CASSDAGRGGYTF

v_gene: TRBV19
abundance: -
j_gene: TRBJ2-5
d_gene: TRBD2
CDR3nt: TGTGCCAGTAGGAAAGGGCTAGCGGGAGAGACCCAGTACTTC
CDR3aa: CASRKGLAGETQYF

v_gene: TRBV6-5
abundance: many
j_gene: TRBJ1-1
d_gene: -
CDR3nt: TGTGCCAGCAGTTACGGTTGGGGGAACACTGAAGCTTTCTTT
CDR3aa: CASSYGWGNTEAFF

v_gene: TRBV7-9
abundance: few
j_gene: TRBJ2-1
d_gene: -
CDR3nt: TGTGCCAGCAGCCCCGTGGGGGATGAGCAGTTCTTC
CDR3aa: CASSPVGDEQFF

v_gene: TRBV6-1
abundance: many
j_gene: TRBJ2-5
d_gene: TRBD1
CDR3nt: TGTGCCAGCAGTGGACGACAGGGGCGAGAGACCCAGTACTTC
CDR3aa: CASSGRQGRETQYF

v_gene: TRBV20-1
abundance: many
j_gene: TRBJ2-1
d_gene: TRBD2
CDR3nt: TGCAGTGCGGACGCACGGACTAGCAATGAGCAGTTCTTC
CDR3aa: CSADARTSNEQFF

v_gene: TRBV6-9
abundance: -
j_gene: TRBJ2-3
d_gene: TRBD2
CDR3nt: TGTGCCAGCAGTTACTCGAATCCAGCGGGAGGGCCAGATACGCAGTATTTT
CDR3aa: CASSYSNPAGGPDTQYF

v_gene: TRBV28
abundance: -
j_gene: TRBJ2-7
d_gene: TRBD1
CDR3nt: TGCGCCAGCAGTTTTCGACAGGGCCGCAGGTGGGCTACCTACGAGCAGTACTTC
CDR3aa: CASSFRQGRRWATYEQYF

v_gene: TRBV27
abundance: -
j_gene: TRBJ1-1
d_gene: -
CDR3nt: TGTGCCAGCAGTTTGGACACTGAAGCTTCCTTT
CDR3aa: CASSLDTEASF

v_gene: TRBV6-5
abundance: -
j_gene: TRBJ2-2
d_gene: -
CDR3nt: TGTGCCAGCAGTTTAGGGTTTCGGACCGGGGAGCTGTTTTTT
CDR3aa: CASSLGFRTGELFF

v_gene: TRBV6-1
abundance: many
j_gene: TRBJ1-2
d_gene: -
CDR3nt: TGTGCCAGCAGTGGGCTTAGGACAGCTTATTATGGCTACACCTTC
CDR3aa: CASSGLRTAYYGYTF

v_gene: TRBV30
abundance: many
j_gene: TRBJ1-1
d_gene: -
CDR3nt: TGTGCCTTTGCAGGACGGGGGATGAACACTGAAGCTTTCTTT
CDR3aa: CAFAGRGMNTEAFF

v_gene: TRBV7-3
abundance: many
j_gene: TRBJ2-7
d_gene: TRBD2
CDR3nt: TGTGCCAGCAGCCCTGGACTAGTAGCCGAGCAGTACTTC
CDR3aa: CASSPGLVAEQYF

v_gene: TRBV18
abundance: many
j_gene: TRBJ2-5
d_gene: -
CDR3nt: TGTGCCAGCTCACCACCGGTCCAAGAGACCCAGTACTTC
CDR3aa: CASSPPVQETQYF

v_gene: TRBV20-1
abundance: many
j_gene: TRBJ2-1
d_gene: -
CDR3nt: TGCAGTGCTAGGCTCGTAGGATACAATGAGCAGTTCTTC
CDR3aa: CSARLVGYNEQFF

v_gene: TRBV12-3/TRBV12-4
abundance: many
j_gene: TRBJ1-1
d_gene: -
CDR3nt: TGTGCCAGTACCAACCAGAGGACTGAAGCTTTCTTT
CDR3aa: CASTNQRTEAFF

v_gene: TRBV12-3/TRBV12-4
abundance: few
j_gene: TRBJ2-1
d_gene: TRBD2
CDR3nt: TGTGCCAGCAGTTTACTAGCGGGAGGACTGGGCAGTGAGCAGTTCTTC
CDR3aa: CASSLLAGGLGSEQFF

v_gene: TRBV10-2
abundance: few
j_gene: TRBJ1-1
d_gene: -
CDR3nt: TGCGCCAGCAGTGAGTCGACCTGGTCTGAAGCTTTCTTT
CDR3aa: CASSESTWSEAFF

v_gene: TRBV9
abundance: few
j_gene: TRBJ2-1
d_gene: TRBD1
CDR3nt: TGTGCCAGCAGCGTCGGGACAGGGAATCGCGGGATTCTCAGCTCCTACAATGAGCAGTTCTTC
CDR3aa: CASSVGTGNRGILSSYNEQFF

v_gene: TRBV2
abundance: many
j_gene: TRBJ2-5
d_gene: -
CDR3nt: TGTGCCAGCGGAGGAAGAGAGACCCAGTACTTC
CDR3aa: CASGGRETQYF

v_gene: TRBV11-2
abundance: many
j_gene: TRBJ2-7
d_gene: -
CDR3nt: TGTGCCAGCAGCCTCCGCAGTGGAATCTACGAGCAGTACTTC
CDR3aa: CASSLRSGIYEQYF

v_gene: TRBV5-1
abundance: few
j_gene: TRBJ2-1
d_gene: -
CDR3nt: TGCGCCAGCAGCTTAGCCCCAGGAGTCGGAAATGAGCAGTTCTTC
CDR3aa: CASSLAPGVGNEQFF

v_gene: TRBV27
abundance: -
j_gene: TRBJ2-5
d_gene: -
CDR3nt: TGTGCCAGCAGTTTATCTCCCGGGGGCGAGACCCAGTACTTC
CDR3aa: CASSLSPGGETQYF

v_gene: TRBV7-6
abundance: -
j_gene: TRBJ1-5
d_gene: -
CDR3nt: TGTGCCAGCAGCTTAGTTCCCGCCGGGACGGAGTACGATCAGCCCCAGCATTTT
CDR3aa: CASSLVPAGTEYDQPQHF

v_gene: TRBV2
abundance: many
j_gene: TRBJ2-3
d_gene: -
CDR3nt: TGTGCCAGCACGAGCACAGGGTTTACAGATACGCAGTATTTT
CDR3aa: CASTSTGFTDTQYF

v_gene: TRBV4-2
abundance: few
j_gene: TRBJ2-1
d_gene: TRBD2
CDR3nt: TGTGCCAGCAGTCCGAGCGGGGGTTACAATGAGCAGTTCTTC
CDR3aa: CASSPSGGYNEQFF

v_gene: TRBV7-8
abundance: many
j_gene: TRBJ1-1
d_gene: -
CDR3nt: TGTGCCAGCAGCTTTTCCCTGGGGGCGAACACTGAAGCTTTCTTT
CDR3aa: CASSFSLGANTEAFF

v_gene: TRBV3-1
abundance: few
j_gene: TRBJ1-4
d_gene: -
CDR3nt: TGTGCCAGCAGCCAAGTCGGGGGTGAAAAACTGTTTTTT
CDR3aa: CASSQVGGEKLFF